Presented here are 23 T cell receptor beta chains from one specimen sequenced in a study of tumor-infiltrating lymphocytes in primary liver carcinoma. Between roughly 17 and 30 mg of unsorted bulk tissue served as the source from which RNA and DNA were co-extracted. Reverse transcription of roughly 480 ng total RNA with a constant-region primer produced TCR beta cDNA. Slightly modified ARM-PCR, run as three nested multiplex PCR rounds, produced the TCR beta libraries. TRBV1-TRBV30 forward primers paired with a C-beta reverse primer drove the first two PCR rounds, about 10 cycles each. TCRdb analysed the multiplex PCR reads with MiXCR anew, one entry per CDR3 protein. The sample has about 60,000 distinct CDR3 sequences, about two thirds seen once. Sequenced sample: liver tumor tissue from sampling region 4. Subset: tumor region T4, right-lateral pole. The receptors shown here come from a man aged 35-49 years with primary liver carcinoma and hepatitis B virus infection.

This clonotype was recorded at least ten times. This may be a read error: a much more frequent sequence differs by one nucleotide. CDR3 DNA sequence: TGTGCCAGCAGCTTAAACGCGAACACCAGGGAGCTGTTTTTT. Its protein is CASSLNANTRELFF. This chain connects TRBV11-3 to TRBJ2-2; D gene unclear. The V gene's germline CDR1 is SGHNT and CDR2 YENEEA. The CDR3 contains 14 residues.

This clonotype appeared a single time. Germline and junction disagree at one end, which may indicate a read error. V is TRBV5-1 and J is TRBJ2-7, with 8 bases aligning to TRBD1. Per germline, CDR1 SGHRS and CDR2 YFSETQ. The CDR3 totals 15 residues. The CDR3 loop is CASSLEPGGGYDQYF. CDR3 nucleotide sequence: TGCGCTAGCAGCTTGGAACCAGGGGGCGGCTACGATCAGTACTTC.

For this clonotype: At one end the junction does not follow the germline gene, possibly because of a read error. The V gene is TRBV11-2, the J gene TRBJ1-1; TRBD1 is a possible D gene (6 bases). The germline V gene has CDR1 SGHAT and CDR2 FQNNGV. The CDR3 extends over 16 amino acids. The CDR3 spells CASSRGRAGVFSEAFF. The CDR3, as DNA: TGTGCAAGCAGTCGAGGTAGGGCAGGGGTCTTCTCTGAAGCTTTCTTT.

About this clonotype itself: A much larger clonotype is one base distant, so this may be a read error. The chain joins TRBV4-3 to TRBJ2-1, with 8 bases matching TRBD1. This CDR3 contains 15 residues. The V gene end was trimmed by 1 base and the J gene end by 8 bases; junction bases not matched to a gene: 7. Looked up from germline, CDR1 is LGHNA and CDR2 is YSLEER. The CDR3 loop reads CASSQVQGASDEQFF. CDR3 in DNA: TGCGCCAGCAGCCAAGTTCAGGGGGCTAGCGATGAGCAGTTCTTC.

Note on this clonotype: As the CDR3 is not closed by the conserved phenylalanine or tryptophan, this likely results from a read error. The chain recombines TRBV6-1 with TRBJ1-6; no reliable D call. V lost 5 bases and J lost 8, with 19 bases in between. The CDR3 sequence is 16 residues long. Germline V gene sequence: CDR1 MNHNS, CDR2 SASEGT. The CDR3 bases are TGTGCCAGCAGTAAGGAGGCGCTGCAGGCCTATTCACCCCTCCACTAT. Its translation: CASSKEALQAYSPLHY.

The chain combines TRBV6-5 with TRBJ1-1; no reliable D call. In germline, CDR1 is MNHEY, CDR2 SVGAGI. This CDR3 is 13 amino acids long. Trimming removed 8 bases from V and 2 bases from J, with 12 bases in between. The DNA for the CDR3 is TGTGCCAGCGACGGGCAGTTCAACACTGAAGCTTTCTTT. It translates to CASDGQFNTEAFF.

This clonotype was seen many times. Germline is not matched at one junction end, which may reflect a read error. The chain links TRBV11-1 to TRBJ2-7; perhaps TRBD2 as D (5 bases). This CDR3 comprises 14 residues. Germline V gene sequence: CDR1 SGHAT, CDR2 FQDESV (reference sequence). The CDR3 coding sequence is TGTGTCAGCAAGTCGGCGGGTAGCTCCTACGAGCAGTACTTC. Translating it yields CVSKSAGSSYEQYF.

The chain uses TRBV6-6 and TRBJ2-1, with a tentative D call TRBD2 (5 bases). Per germline, CDR1 MNHNY and CDR2 SVGAGI (reference sequence). CDR3 length: 13 residues. The CDR3 region is CARSRDSYNEQFF. The CDR3 region has the DNA TGTGCAAGGAGTCGGGACTCCTACAATGAGCAGTTCTTC.

The chain has TRBV11-2 and TRBJ1-2; 7 positions agree with TRBD1. The germline gives CDR1 SGHAT, CDR2 FQNNGV. The CDR3 runs to 15 residues. The CDR3 nucleotides read TGTATCAGTAGCTTAGGTGGGACAGCCCTAGGAGGCTACACCTTC. Its translation: CISSLGGTALGGYTF.

For this clonotype: An end of the junction does not agree with germline; a read error may underlie this. The V call is TRBV5-4, the J call TRBJ2-5; D uncertain. This CDR3 comprises 16 residues. The germline V gene has CDR1 SGHNT and CDR2 YYREEE (reference sequence). CDR3: CASSFDQAGVKETQYF. CDR3 bases: TGTGCCAGTAGCTTCGATCAGGCTGGCGTCAAAGAGACCCAGTACTTC.

This clonotype was seen only a few times. A much larger clone differs from this one at a single base, so this may be a read error. Since the CDR3 does not end with the conserved phenylalanine or tryptophan, this likely comes from a read error. The chain is built from TRBV6-6 and TRBJ2-5; unclear D gene. Trimming took 5 bases from V and 2 from J, leaving 3 bases between them. The CDR3 runs 11 residues. Germline V gene lookup returns CDR1 MNHNY and CDR2 SVGAGI (reference sequence). CDR3 sequence reads: CASSPQETQYL. In DNA form, the CDR3 reads TGTGCCAGCAGTCCTCAAGAGACCCAGTACCTC.

Comments on this clonotype: A read error may account for a junction end that differs from germline. The genes are TRBV11-2 and TRBJ1-4, with no clear D. The length of the CDR3 is 15 residues. The germline V gene encodes CDR1 SGHAT and CDR2 FQNNGV. The CDR3 loop is CTRNLDGFANEKLFF. Here the CDR3 DNA reads TGTACCAGAAACTTAGACGGGTTCGCTAATGAAAAACTGTTTTTT.

Note on this clonotype: A much more abundant neighbour one base away suggests this may be a read error. This rearrangement joins TRBV28 to TRBJ1-5; D might be TRBD1 (5 bases). The CDR3 is 17 residues long. The germline CDR1 and CDR2 sequences are MDHEN and SYDVKM. The CDR3 spells CASSFRPGLGSLGTQHF. In nucleotides, the CDR3 is TGTGCCAGCAGTTTTCGTCCTGGGCTCGGGAGCCTCGGGACCCAACATTTT.

As concerns this clonotype: This CDR3 is missing its conserved last phenylalanine or tryptophan, likely due to a read error. The DNA is left out, because the CDR3 cannot be placed on it with certainty; the CDR3 is given as TCRdb lists it. This chain connects TRBV12-3 or TRBV12-4 to TRBJ2-2. Ends included, the CDR3 has 11 residues. The CDR3 region is CASSLTGELVL.

Details on this clonotype: A read error may account for a junction end that differs from germline. The chain joins TRBV14 to TRBJ1-1, with D maybe TRBD1 (5 bases). The length of the CDR3 is 13 residues. CDR1 and CDR2 (germline): SGHDN, FVKESK. The CDR3 is CASNRQLNTAAFF. The DNA of the CDR3 is TGTGCCAGTAACAGGCAATTGAACACTGCAGCTTTCTTC.

The table lists this clonotype with a few counts. An end of the junction differs from the germline gene, which may be a read error. This chain joins TRBV7-9 and TRBJ1-1; D is unclear. Germline CDR1 is SEHNR and CDR2 is FQNEAQ (reference sequence). The CDR3 runs 16 residues. The CDR3 nucleotides read TGCGCCAGCTCCTCCAGAGGCGGGGAACAGAACACTGAAGCTTTCTTT. This codes for CASSSRGGEQNTEAFF.

The V gene is TRBV11-3, the J gene TRBJ2-5, with 8 bases fitting TRBD1. The germline V gene encodes CDR1 SGHNT and CDR2 YENEEA. Germline trimming cut 5 bases from V and 5 bases from J; bases unmatched to any gene: 4. The CDR3 is 13 amino acids. CDR3 DNA sequence: TGTGCCAGCAGCATTACAGGGGGGGAGACCCAGTACTTC. This gives the protein CASSITGGETQYF.

In regard to this clonotype: One junction end does not reproduce the germline sequence, and a read error may be involved. The V gene is TRBV6-1, the J gene TRBJ2-7; 8 bases agree with TRBD2. CDR1 and CDR2 (germline): MNHNS, SASEGT. CDR3 length: 17 residues. CDR3 sequence: CASKRRPGTSGPYDQYF. CDR3 sequence (DNA): TGTGCCAGCAAAAGACGGCCCGGGACTAGTGGACCCTACGACCAGTACTTC.

For this clonotype: The CDR3 ends on some other residue instead of the conserved phenylalanine or tryptophan, so this is likely a read error. This chain links TRBV4-2 with TRBJ2-1, with TRBD2 matching 9 bases. Losses at the gene ends were 2 bases for V and 0 bases for J; bases not matched to a gene: 5. Germline CDR1 and CDR2: LGHNA and YNFKEQ. The CDR3 has 17 residues. The CDR3 bases are TGTGCCAGCAGCCAAAAGGTAGCGGGGGCCTCCTACAATGAGCAGTTCCTC. Amino acids: CASSQKVAGASYNEQFL.

As concerns this clonotype: The final CDR3 position lacks the conserved phenylalanine or tryptophan, pointing to a likely read error. The CDR3 region is CTSSLDQRGSQYL. CDR3 bases: TGTACCAGCAGCTTAGATCAGCGCGGCTCCCAGTACCTC. The chain links TRBV11-2 to TRBJ2-5; D not resolved. Germline V CDR1 and CDR2: SGHAT, FQNNGV. The CDR3 loop spans 13 amino acids.

As to this clonotype: A much larger clone sits a single nucleotide away, making a read error possible. V gene TRBV5-1 combines with J gene TRBJ1-2; tentative D call: TRBD1 (6 bases). There are 12 residues in the CDR3. Germline loops: CDR1 SGHRS, CDR2 YFSETQ. Trimming took off 4 bases at V and 5 bases at J, with 9 bases between the two ends. CDR3 in DNA: TGCGCCAGCAGCCGGGGACAATATGGCTACACCTTC. Its translation is CASSRGQYGYTF.

This clonotype showed up just a few times. Being one base from a much bigger clone, this may be a read error. The CDR3 is CSAGKTDAQYF. Written as DNA, the CDR3 is TGCAGCGCGGGAAAGACAGATGCGCAGTATTTT. The genes are TRBV29-1 and TRBJ2-3; D is perhaps TRBD1 or TRBD2 (5 bases each). The CDR3 covers 11 residues. In germline, CDR1 is SQVTM, CDR2 ANQGSEA.

Comments on this clonotype: This may be a read error, as it is one base from a much larger clone. The CDR3 protein is CASSLEHGSSNHPQHF. The CDR3 DNA reads as TGTGCCAGCAGCTTAGAACACGGTAGTAGCAATCACCCCCAGCATTTT. This chain uses TRBV7-9 with TRBJ1-5; D is unresolved. This CDR3 spans 16 amino acids. Germline values: CDR1 SEHNR, CDR2 FQNEAQ (reference sequence).